This TCR beta chain appears in the sequencing data of a study of beta chain features in type 1 diabetes. Study-level results: TCRB rearrangement may or may not be influenced by HLA type; here this remained unresolved. For type 1 diabetes patients, VDJ junctions showed fewer insertions and more deletions. PCR could preferentially amplify shorter templates, alike in patients and controls.

A word on this clone: The target antigen is unknown.

Looked up from germline, CDR1 is MNHNY and CDR2 is SVGAGI (reference sequence). The CDR3 length is 15 residues. With 10 bases removed from V and 0 bases from J, the gap between germline ends came to 16 bases. Investigators reverse transcribed all isolated RNA, so they sequenced expressed TCRB transcripts. Samples of naive, central memory and regulatory T cells yielded a mean of about 3.5 million reads. The repertoire was sequenced with immunoSEQ multiplex PCR; TCRdb's copy has only in-frame clones and lacks some. The table lists around 300,000 clones, roughly 15% of them singletons. Source material: central memory CD4+ T cells from blood. The V call is TRBV6-6, the J call TRBJ1-3, with a weak D call TRBD1 (6 bases). This receptor was obtained from a man under 40 in good health. The CDR3 loop reads CATHPGASSGNTIYF. The CDR3 nucleotides read TGTGCCACCCATCCGGGGGCCTCCTCTGGAAACACCATATATTTT.